These T cell receptor beta chains were read from a single sample in a study of long-term antiretroviral therapy in people with HIV. Using immunoSEQ multiplex PCR, the repertoire was profiled, and TCRdb retains in-frame clones only, with some absent. The sample records 7,100 or so clones, around 80% being singletons. The input for sequencing was unsorted PBMCs, taken 1.1 years after starting antiretroviral therapy. The receptors come from a man aged 35 to 55 with HIV. Both conserved end residues are part of each CDR3. Fields, in order: V gene, J gene, clone size, CDR3 length, D gene, CDR3 protein, CDR3 DNA. A D gene is named only where the DNA matches it firmly. Some rows have no size entry. The others give once, few or many, or a class for an expanded clone.

TRBV29-1	TRBJ2-2	few	10	NA	CSGYNGELFF	TGCAGCGGGTACAACGGGGAGCTGTTTTTT
TRBV28	TRBJ2-2	NA	13	NA	CASSPPVTGELFF	TGTGCCAGCAGTCCTCCGGTCACCGGGGAGCTGTTTTTT
TRBV7-8	TRBJ2-7	NA	15	TRBD1	CASSLGTGQGSSQYF	TGTGCCAGCAGCTTAGGAACGGGACAGGGGAGCTCTCAGTACTTC
TRBV14	TRBJ1-2	NA	13	NA	CASSQGANYGYTF	TGTGCCAGCAGCCAAGGGGCTAACTATGGCTACACCTTC
TRBV7-9	TRBJ2-1	NA	14	NA	CASSFLTDYNEQFF	TGTGCCAGCAGCTTTTTAACCGATTACAATGAGCAGTTCTTC
TRBV13	TRBJ1-2	few	15	TRBD1	CASSVQGGPNYGYTF	TGTGCCAGCAGCGTACAGGGGGGCCCAAACTATGGCTACACCTTC
TRBV18	TRBJ2-7	NA	14	TRBD1	CASSPGQLPDEQYF	TGTGCCAGCTCACCGGGACAGCTTCCTGACGAGCAGTACTTC
TRBV5-1	TRBJ2-2	NA	15	NA	CASSFMSYGTGELFF	TGCGCCAGCAGCTTTATGAGCTATGGGACCGGGGAGCTGTTTTTT
TRBV5-1	TRBJ1-1	NA	15	NA	CASSLERRLNTEAFF	TGCGCCAGCAGCTTGGAACGCAGATTGAACACTGAAGCTTTCTTT
TRBV9	TRBJ1-2	NA	14	NA	CASSGGQGGRGYTF	TGTGCCAGCAGCGGGGGGCAAGGAGGTCGCGGCTACACCTTC
TRBV11-2	TRBJ2-2	NA	14	TRBD1	CASSLGQGTGELFF	TGTGCCAGCAGCTTGGGACAGGGCACCGGGGAGCTGTTTTTT
TRBV10-3	TRBJ1-5	NA	16	NA	CAISESGGTQGQPQHF	TGTGCCATCAGTGAGTCGGGGGGAACGCAAGGACAGCCCCAGCATTTT
TRBV2	TRBJ2-7	NA	12	TRBD1	CASIGQAYEQYF	TGTGCCAGCATTGGACAGGCCTACGAGCAGTACTTC
TRBV29-1	TRBJ2-1	NA	13	NA	CSVELASHNEQFF	TGCAGCGTTGAGTTGGCCAGCCACAATGAGCAGTTCTTC